Below are 8 T cell receptor beta chains sequenced from a single sample in a study of Ad26.COV2.S vaccination and SARS-CoV-2 variants. TCRdb's table, derived via immunoSEQ multiplex PCR, lists solely in-frame clones and lacks some. This repertoire shows about 400,000 clones, about four fifths found once; its top ten account for about 7.1%. The sample's treatment: about 20 received Ad26.COV2.S at low or high dose, single or two shots; five or six received placebo; per-sample allocation not given. Repertoires come from day 63 after the first vaccine or placebo injection. The material was peripheral blood, obtained in a trial of Ad26.COV2.S vaccine versus placebo. The receptors originated from a person aged 18-60 years who received the Ad26.COV2.S COVID-19 vaccine or a placebo.

This clone came up once. This sequence joins TRBV5-1 and TRBJ2-1; TRBD2 might be the D (5 bases). Germline CDR1 and CDR2: SGHRS and YFSETQ. Trimming pared 2 bases from V and 1 base from J, leaving 10 bases between. The CDR3 contains 15 residues. CDR3 loop: CASSFASGSYNEQFF. CDR3 DNA sequence: TGCGCCAGCAGCTTTGCGAGCGGATCCTACAATGAGCAGTTCTTC.

The rearrangement links TRBV7-9 to TRBJ1-1, with D possibly matching TRBD1 (5 bases). The CDR3 is 15 residues long. Between the trimmed V and J ends, which lost 5 bases and 1 base, there was a span of 14 bases. Germline V gene data show CDR1 as SEHNR and CDR2 as FQNEAQ (reference sequence). In DNA, the CDR3 is TGTGCCAGCAGCCCCCCTAGGGGAACGAACACTGAAGCTTTCTTT. It is translated as CASSPPRGTNTEAFF. The entire variable domain, with the rest obtained from reference TRBV7-9 and TRBJ1-1, is as follows: DTGVSQNPRHKITKRGQNVTFRCDPISEHNRLYWYRQTLGQGPEFLTYFQNEAQLEKSRLLSDRFSAERPKGSFSTLEIQRTEQGDSAMYLCASSPPRGTNTEAFFGQGTRLTVV.

The chain carries TRBV5-1 and TRBJ1-2; 8 bases are a match to TRBD1. The V segment lost 5 bases and the J segment 7 bases; nucleotides outside the gene matches: 4. CDR1 SGHRS and CDR2 YFSETQ come from the germline V gene. This CDR3 region has 12 residues. The CDR3 coding sequence is TGCGCCAGCAGGGACAGGGTTGGTGGCTACACCTTC. Its protein is CASRDRVGGYTF.

This chain uses TRBV15 with TRBJ2-2, with 8 bases aligning to TRBD2. The CDR3 runs to 12 residues. Germline assignment: CDR1 LNHNV and CDR2 YYDKDF (reference sequence). V dropped 11 bases and J dropped 6; count of bases not matched to a gene: 5. The CDR3 bases are TGTGCCTCGGGACTAGTGGCCGGGGAGCTGTTTTTT. This encodes CASGLVAGELFF.

The chain carries TRBV7-2 and TRBJ2-7; D gene ambiguous. Germline V gene data show CDR1 as SGHTA and CDR2 as FQGNSA. The V end was cut by 1 base, the J end by 6 bases, with 16 bases between. The CDR3 consists of 15 residues. CDR3 DNA: TGTGCCAGCAGCTTAGGTACACGGGTTAATGGCGAGCAGTACTTC. This sequence encodes CASSLGTRVNGEQYF.

The chain employs TRBV27 and TRBJ1-2; weak D call: TRBD1 (6 bases). V lost 8 bases and J lost 4, with 14 bases in between. The CDR3 covers 13 residues. Germline V gives CDR1 MNHEY, CDR2 SMNVEV (reference sequence). The CDR3 is CASRDIDSYGYTF. The CDR3 bases are TGTGCCAGCCGGGACATCGACTCCTATGGCTACACCTTC.

This sequence joins TRBV7-9 and TRBJ1-2, with 8 bases lining up with TRBD1. From germline, CDR1 is SEHNR and CDR2 FQNEAQ (reference sequence). The CDR3 contains 14 residues. V dropped 5 bases and J dropped 4; count of bases not matched to a gene: 6. DNA for the CDR3: TGTGCCAGCAGCCCCGGACAGGGAGGCTATGGCTACACCTTC. It codes for CASSPGQGGYGYTF.

V gene TRBV29-1 combines with J gene TRBJ2-7, with unresolved D. V was trimmed by 5 bases and J by 3 bases, leaving 8 bases between them. Germline CDR1 and CDR2: SQVTM and ANQGSEA. The CDR3 covers 11 residues. CDR3 sequence: CSVRNGYEQYF. In nucleotides, the CDR3 is TGCAGCGTTCGCAACGGCTACGAGCAGTACTTC.